The TCR beta chain described here comes from a study of type 1 regulatory T cells (dated by TCRdb to 2020 to 2022). Describing the broader study: The study characterized an in vitro protocol that generated a Tr1-enriched, alloantigen-specific CD4 T cell product named T-allo10. T-allo10 was being evaluated clinically in patients with hematological malignancies who were receiving allogeneic hematopoietic stem cell transplantation.

These reads were obtained on an Illumina MiSeq. TCRdb reanalyzed the raw reads on its own, using fastp at Q25 for trimming and MiXCR for clone calling, and kept in-frame beta chains. Rows matching on CDR3 protein sequence are summarized as one entry with the most common DNA and genes. The sample table records 90,000 to 100,000 distinct CDR3 sequences; around a third of these occur just once. The ten biggest clones cover about 2.4% of the sample. This clonotype was counted between two and nine times. Its antigen has not been determined. The sample holds no much larger clone one base away, and base qualities are not on file. The CDR3, from cysteine to phenylalanine, totals 13 residues. The DNA shown is the 39-base CDR3, in frame from base 1. The germline V gene (reference sequence) provides CDR1 SEHNR and CDR2 FQNEAQ. For this chain, trimming is 9 bases at the V end and 5 bases at the J end, and the number of junction bases without a gene match is 6.

In this chain, TRBV7-9 is recombined with TRBJ2-1, with 8 central nucleotides matching TRBD1. Sequenced sample: CD4+ T cells, either the whole sample or a sorted fraction (not recorded which). This receptor was identified in a human donor in good health. In nucleotides, the sequence is TGTGCCAGTACGCGACAGGGGAACAATGAGCAGTTCTTC. This encodes CASTRQGNNEQFF.